Included here is one T cell receptor beta chain sequence, with context. Germline CDR1 is KGHDR and CDR2 is SFDVKD. V lost 4 bases to trimming and J lost 0 bases; unmatched junction nucleotides: 10. The CDR3 runs 17 residues. This sample was included in a study of blood T cell repertoires in COVID-19. Study in general: Sites in the United States, Italy and Spain provided acute and convalescent COVID-19 samples. Sample material is recorded as cDNA or gDNA derived from T cells, B-cell-depleted T cells, or PBMCs.

Original methodology: It was from reference gene primer amplification that nucleated cell counts were estimated. TCRdb's copy holds only in-frame clones and misses some; the assay was immunoSEQ multiplex PCR. V, J and clone size were drawn from that table, and D and trimming were deduced from the DNA. This sample yields 150,000 to 200,000 clones, of which about 85% are seen a single time; 2.1% belongs to the top ten. The chain combines TRBV24-1 with TRBJ2-7; 8 bases are a match to TRBD1. The sequence was obtained from a man in his 70s with active or convalescent COVID-19. The sequenced material came from peripheral blood. The CDR3 loop reads CATSESPGQGVSYEQYF. The CDR3 DNA sequence: TGTGCCACCAGTGAGAGCCCCGGACAGGGAGTCTCCTACGAGCAGTACTTC.